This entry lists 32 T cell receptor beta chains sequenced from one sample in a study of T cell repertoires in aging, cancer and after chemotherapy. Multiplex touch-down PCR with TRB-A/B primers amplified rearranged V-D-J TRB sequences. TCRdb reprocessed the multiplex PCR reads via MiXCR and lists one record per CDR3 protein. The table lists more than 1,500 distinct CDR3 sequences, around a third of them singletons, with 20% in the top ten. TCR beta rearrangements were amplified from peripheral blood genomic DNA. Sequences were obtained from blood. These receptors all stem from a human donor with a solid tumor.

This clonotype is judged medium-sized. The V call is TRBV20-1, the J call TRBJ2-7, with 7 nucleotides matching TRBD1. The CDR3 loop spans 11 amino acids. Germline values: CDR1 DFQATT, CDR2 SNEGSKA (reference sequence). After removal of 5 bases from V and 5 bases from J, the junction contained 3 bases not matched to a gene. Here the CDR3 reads CSAGDRHEQYF. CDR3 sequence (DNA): TGCAGTGCTGGGGACAGACACGAGCAGTACTTC.

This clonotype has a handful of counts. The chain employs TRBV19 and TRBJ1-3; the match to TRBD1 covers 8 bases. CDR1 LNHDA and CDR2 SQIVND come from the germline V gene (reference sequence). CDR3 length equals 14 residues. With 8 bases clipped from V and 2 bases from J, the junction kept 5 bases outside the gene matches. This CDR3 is CASSTTGAGNTIYF. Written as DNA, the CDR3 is TGTGCCAGTTCGACGACAGGGGCTGGAAACACCATATATTTT.

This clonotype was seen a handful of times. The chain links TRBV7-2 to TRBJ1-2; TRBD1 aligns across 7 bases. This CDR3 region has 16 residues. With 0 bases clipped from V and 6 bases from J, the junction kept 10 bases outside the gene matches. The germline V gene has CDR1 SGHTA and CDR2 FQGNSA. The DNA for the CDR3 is TGTGCCAGCAGCTTAGCATACCGACAGGGCCTGCATGGCTACACCTTC. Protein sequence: CASSLAYRQGLHGYTF.

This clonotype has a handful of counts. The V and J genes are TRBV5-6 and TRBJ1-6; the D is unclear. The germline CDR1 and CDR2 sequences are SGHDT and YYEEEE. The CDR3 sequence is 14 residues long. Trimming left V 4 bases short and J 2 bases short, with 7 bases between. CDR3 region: CASSEVTYNSPLHF. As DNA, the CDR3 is TGTGCCAGCAGCGAGGTTACCTATAATTCACCCCTCCACTTT.

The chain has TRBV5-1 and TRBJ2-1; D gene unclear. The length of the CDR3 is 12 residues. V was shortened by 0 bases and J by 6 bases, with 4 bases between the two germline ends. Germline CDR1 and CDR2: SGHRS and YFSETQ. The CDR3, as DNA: TGCGCCAGCAGCTTGGAGATCAATGAGCAGTTCTTC. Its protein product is CASSLEINEQFF.

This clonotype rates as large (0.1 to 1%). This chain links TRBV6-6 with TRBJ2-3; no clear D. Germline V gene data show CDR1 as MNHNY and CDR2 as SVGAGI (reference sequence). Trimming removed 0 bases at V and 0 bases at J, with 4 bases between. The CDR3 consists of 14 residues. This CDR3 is CASSYSLSTDTQYF. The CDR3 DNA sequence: TGTGCCAGCAGTTACTCATTGAGCACAGATACGCAGTATTTT.

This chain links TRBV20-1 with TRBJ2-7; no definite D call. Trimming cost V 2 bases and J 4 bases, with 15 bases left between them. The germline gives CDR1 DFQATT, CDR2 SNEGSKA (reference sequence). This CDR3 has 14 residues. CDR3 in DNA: TGCAGTGCTAGATCCTATAAGGGTTTGTACGAGCAGTACTTC. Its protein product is CSARSYKGLYEQYF.

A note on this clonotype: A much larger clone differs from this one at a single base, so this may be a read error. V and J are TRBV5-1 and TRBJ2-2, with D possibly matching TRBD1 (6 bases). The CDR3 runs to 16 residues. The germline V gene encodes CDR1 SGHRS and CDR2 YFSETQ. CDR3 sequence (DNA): TGCACCAGCCATACTACCGGGACATTGAACACCGGGGAGCTGTTTTTT. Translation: CTSHTTGTLNTGELFF.

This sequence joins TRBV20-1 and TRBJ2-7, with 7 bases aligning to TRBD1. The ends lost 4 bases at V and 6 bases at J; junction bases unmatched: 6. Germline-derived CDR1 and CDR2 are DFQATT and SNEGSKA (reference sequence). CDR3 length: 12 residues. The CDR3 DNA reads TGCAGTGCTACCCAGGGGGAGCTCGAGCAGTACTTC. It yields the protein CSATQGELEQYF.

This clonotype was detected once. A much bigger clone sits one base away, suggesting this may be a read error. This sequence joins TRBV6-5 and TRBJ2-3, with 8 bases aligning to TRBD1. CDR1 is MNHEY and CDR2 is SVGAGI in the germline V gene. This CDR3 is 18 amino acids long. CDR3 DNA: TGTGACAGCAGTTACTCGCCGACAGGGGCCACTAGCACAGATACGCAGTATTTT. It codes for CDSSYSPTGATSTDTQYF.

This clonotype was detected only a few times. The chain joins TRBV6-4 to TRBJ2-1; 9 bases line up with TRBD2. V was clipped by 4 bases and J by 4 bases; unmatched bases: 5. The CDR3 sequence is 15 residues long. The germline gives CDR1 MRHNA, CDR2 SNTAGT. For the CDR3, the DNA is TGTGCCAGCAGTGCTTCTAGCGGGGATTACAATGAGCAGTTCTTC. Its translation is CASSASSGDYNEQFF.

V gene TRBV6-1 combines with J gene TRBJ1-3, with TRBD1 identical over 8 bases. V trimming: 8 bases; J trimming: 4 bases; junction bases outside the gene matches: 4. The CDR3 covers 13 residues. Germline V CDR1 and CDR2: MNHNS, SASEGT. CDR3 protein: CASCRDRGNTIYF. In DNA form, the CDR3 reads TGTGCCAGCTGCCGGGACAGGGGAAACACCATATATTTT.

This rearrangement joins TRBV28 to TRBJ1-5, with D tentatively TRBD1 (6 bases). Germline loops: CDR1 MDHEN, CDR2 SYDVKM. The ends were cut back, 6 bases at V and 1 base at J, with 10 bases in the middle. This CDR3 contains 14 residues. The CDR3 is CASRAGQSNQPQHF. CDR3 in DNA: TGTGCCAGCAGGGCGGGACAAAGCAATCAGCCCCAGCATTTT.

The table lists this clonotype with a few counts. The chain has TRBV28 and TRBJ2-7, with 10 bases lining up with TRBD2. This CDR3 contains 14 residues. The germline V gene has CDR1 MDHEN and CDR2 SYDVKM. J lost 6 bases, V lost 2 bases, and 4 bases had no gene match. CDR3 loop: CASSLRSGGGEQYF. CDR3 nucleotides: TGTGCCAGCAGTTTACGCAGCGGGGGGGGCGAGCAGTACTTC.

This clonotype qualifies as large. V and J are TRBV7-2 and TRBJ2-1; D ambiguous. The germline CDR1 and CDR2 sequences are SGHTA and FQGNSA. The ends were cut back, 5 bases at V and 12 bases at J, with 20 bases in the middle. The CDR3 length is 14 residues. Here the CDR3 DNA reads TGTGCCAGCAGCGTAGAGGCAGTTGCAGTGGGGCAGTTCTTC. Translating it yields CASSVEAVAVGQFF. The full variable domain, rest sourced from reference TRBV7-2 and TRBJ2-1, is GAGVSQSPSNKVTEKGKDVELRCDPISGHTALYWYRQSLGQGLEFLIYFQGNSAPDKSGLPSDRFSAERTGGSVSTLTIQRTQQEDSAVYLCASSVEAVAVGQFFGPGTRLTVL.

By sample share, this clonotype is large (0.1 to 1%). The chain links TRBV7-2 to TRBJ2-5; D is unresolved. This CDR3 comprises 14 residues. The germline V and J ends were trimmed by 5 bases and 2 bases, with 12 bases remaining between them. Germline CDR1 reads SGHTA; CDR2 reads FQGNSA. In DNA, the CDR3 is TGTGCCAGCAGCCCCACAGCGAGACAAGAGACCCAGTACTTC. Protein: CASSPTARQETQYF.

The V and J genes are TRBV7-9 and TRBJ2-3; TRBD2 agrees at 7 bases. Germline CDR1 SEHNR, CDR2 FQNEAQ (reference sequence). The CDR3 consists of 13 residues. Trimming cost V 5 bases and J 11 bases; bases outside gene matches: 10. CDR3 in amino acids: CASSPGRRDGQYF. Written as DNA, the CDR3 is TGTGCCAGCAGCCCCGGGAGGCGGGACGGGCAGTATTTT.

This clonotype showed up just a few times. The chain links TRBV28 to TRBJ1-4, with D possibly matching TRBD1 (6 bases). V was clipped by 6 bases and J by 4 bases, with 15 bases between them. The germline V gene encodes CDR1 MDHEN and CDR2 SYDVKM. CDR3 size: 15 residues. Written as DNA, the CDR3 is TGTGCCAGCAGGACACAGGGTTCCCATAATGAAAAACTGTTTTTT. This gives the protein CASRTQGSHNEKLFF.

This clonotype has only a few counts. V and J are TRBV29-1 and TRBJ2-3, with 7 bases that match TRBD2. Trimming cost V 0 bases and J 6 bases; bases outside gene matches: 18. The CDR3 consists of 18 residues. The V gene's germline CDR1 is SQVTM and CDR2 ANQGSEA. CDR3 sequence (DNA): TGCAGCGTTGAAGACTCACATTTAAGAGCGGGGTTTGGGGATACGCAGTATTTT. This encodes CSVEDSHLRAGFGDTQYF.

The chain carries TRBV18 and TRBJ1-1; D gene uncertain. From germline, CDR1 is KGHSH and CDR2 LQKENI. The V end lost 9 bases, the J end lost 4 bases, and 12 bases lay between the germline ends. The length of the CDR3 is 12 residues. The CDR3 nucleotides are TGTGCCAGTCGTTACGTTGGCACTGAAGCTTTCTTT. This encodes CASRYVGTEAFF.

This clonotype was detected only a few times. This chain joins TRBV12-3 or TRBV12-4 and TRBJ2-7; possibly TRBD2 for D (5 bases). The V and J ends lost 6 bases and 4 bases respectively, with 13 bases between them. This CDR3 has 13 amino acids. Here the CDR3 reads CASSGLPKYEQYF. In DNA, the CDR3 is TGTGCCAGCAGCGGACTGCCAAAATACGAGCAGTACTTC.

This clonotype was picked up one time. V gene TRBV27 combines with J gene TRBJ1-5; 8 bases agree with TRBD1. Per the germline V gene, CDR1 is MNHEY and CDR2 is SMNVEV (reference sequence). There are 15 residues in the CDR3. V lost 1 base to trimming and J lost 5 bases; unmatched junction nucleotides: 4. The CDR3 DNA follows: TGTGCCAGCAGTTTATTTCAGGGGGCCTATCAGCCCCAGCATTTT. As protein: CASSLFQGAYQPQHF.

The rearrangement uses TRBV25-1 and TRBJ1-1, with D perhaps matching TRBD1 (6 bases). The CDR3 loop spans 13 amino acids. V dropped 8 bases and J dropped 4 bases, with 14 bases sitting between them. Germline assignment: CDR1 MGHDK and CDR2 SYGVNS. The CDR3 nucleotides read TGTGCCAGCGGTACCCCAGGGGCCACTGAAGCTTTCTTT. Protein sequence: CASGTPGATEAFF.

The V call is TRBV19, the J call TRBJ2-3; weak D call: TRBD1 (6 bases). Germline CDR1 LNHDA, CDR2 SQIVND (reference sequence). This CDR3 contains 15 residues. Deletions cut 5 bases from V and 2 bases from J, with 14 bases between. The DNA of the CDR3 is TGTGCCAGTAGTCCGGGACAAAGACACACAGATACGCAGTATTTT. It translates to CASSPGQRHTDTQYF.

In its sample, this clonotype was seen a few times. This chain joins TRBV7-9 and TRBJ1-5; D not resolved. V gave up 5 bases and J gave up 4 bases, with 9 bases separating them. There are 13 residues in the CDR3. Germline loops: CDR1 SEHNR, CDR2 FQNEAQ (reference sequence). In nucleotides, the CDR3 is TGTGCCAGCAGCACGGACGGTAATCAGCCCCAGCATTTT. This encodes CASSTDGNQPQHF.

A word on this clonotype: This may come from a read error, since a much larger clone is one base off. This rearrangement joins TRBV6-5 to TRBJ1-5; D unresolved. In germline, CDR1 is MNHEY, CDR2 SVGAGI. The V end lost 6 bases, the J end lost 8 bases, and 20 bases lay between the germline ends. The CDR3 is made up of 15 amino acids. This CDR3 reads CASSSDVGQDKPQHF. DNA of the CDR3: TGTGCCAGCAGCTCGGACGTCGGCCAGGATAAGCCCCAGCATTTT.

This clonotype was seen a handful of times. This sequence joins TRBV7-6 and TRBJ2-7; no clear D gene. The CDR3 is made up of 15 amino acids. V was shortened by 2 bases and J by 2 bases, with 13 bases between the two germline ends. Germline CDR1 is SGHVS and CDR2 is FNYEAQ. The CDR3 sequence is CASSLQSLPTYEQYF. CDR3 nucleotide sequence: TGTGCCAGCAGCTTACAGTCACTACCAACCTACGAGCAGTACTTC.

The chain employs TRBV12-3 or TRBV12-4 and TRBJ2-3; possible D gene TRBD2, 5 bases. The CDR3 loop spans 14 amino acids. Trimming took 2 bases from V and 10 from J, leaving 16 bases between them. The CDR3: CASSLPARWRSQYF. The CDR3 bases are TGTGCCAGCAGTTTACCTGCCAGATGGAGGTCGCAGTATTTT.

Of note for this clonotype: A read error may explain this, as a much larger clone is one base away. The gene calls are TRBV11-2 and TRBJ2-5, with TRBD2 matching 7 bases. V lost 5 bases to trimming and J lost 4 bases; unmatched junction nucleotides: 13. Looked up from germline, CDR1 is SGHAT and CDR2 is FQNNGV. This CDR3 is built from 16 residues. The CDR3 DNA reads TGTGCCAGCAGCGCACCCGCCTGGGACTACGCAGAGACCCAGTACTTC. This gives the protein CASSAPAWDYAETQYF. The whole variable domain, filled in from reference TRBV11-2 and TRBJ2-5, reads EAGVAQSPRYKIIEKRQSVAFWCNPISGHATLYWYQQILGQGPKLLIQFQNNGVVDDSQLPKDRFSAERLKGVDSTLKIQPAKLEDSAVYLCASSAPAWDYAETQYFGPGTRLLVL.

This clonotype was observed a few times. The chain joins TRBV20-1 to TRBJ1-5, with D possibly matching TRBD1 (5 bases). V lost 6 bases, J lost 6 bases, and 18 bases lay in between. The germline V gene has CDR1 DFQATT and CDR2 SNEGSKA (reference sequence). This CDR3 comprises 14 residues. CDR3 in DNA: TGCAGTGCCAACACCGGGGGAGTTGGTCAGCCCCAGCATTTT. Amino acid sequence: CSANTGGVGQPQHF.

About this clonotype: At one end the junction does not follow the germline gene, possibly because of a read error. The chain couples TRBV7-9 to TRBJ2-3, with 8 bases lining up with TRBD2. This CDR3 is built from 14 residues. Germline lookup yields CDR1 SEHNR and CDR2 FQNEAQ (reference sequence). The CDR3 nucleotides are TGCGCCAGCAGCTTGCGAGCGGGAGCTGATACGCAGTATTTT. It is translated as CASSLRAGADTQYF.

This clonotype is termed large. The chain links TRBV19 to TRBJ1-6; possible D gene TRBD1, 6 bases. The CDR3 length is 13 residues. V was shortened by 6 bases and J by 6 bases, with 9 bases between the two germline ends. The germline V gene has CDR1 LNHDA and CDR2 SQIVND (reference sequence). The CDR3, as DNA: TGTGCCAGTAGGCGGGGGCGTAATTCACCCCTCCACTTT. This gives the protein CASRRGRNSPLHF.